These 24 T cell receptor beta chains originate from one sample sequenced in a study of beta chain features in type 1 diabetes listed by TCRdb under 2018. Library construction relied on the immunoSEQ multiplex PCR assay. The entire isolated RNA was reverse transcribed using the High Capacity cDNA Reverse Transcription Kit, and thus expressed TCRB transcripts were sequenced. TCRdb stores this immuneACCESS table with in-frame sequences only. Part of the clones is absent; in the studies checked, under half of the shortfall reflects unresolved V genes, and no reason is known for the rest. In this sample the table shows hundreds of thousands of clones, around 15% of which occur a single time. Under 0.095% of the sample lies in the top ten. Sequencing was carried out using naive CD4+ T cells from blood. The intended sense of this specimen's cell subset or site label: true naive CD4+ T cells. These receptors were obtained from a man aged 18 to 29 in good health.

This clone has a handful of counts. V is TRBV9 and J is TRBJ2-2; D is ambiguous. Germline V gene sequence: CDR1 SGDLS, CDR2 YYNGEE. The length of the CDR3 is 13 residues. The V and J ends lost 0 bases and 2 bases respectively, with 2 bases between them. The CDR3 coding sequence is TGTGCCAGCAGCGTAGAAAACACCGGGGAGCTGTTTTTT. This gives the protein CASSVENTGELFF.

There are a few counts of this clone. DNA of the CDR3: TGTGCCAGCAGCCGCCAAGGGTCGTTAGGAGGAAACACCATATATTTT. This sequence encodes CASSRQGSLGGNTIYF. This chain links TRBV9 with TRBJ1-3; no clear D. This CDR3 is 16 amino acids long. CDR1 and CDR2 from the germline V gene are SGDLS and YYNGEE. V lost 4 bases and J 4 bases, leaving 18 bases between the germline ends.

This rearrangement joins TRBV7-2 to TRBJ1-6; D remains ambiguous. The CDR3 covers 13 residues. Germline assignment: CDR1 SGHTA and CDR2 FQGNSA. V lost 0 bases to trimming and J lost 9 bases, with 6 bases between them. CDR3 bases: TGTGCCAGCAGCTTAGCGCACGGTTCACCCCTCCACTTT. This gives the protein CASSLAHGSPLHF.

The chain combines TRBV4-1 with TRBJ2-5; 16 bases align to TRBD2. This CDR3 contains 18 residues. V trimming: 2 bases; J trimming: 2 bases; junction bases outside the gene matches: 5. Germline V lookup: CDR1 MGHRA, CDR2 YSYEKL. CDR3 loop: CASSQIPGLAGGQETQYF. CDR3 in DNA: TGCGCCAGCAGCCAAATACCGGGACTAGCGGGGGGGCAAGAGACCCAGTACTTC.

This clone was seen more than once but under ten times. The chain recombines TRBV7-2 with TRBJ2-7, with 9 positions matching TRBD1. Germline V gene data show CDR1 as SGHTA and CDR2 as FQGNSA. J gave up 6 bases and V 6 bases, and 6 bases lay outside the gene matches. The CDR3 has 13 residues. The CDR3 region has the DNA TGTGCCAGCAGGGACAGGGGTTTCTTCGAGCAGTACTTC. Amino acid sequence: CASRDRGFFEQYF. Based on the CDR3 plus reference TRBV7-2 and TRBJ2-7, the full variable domain is GAGVSQSPSNKVTEKGKDVELRCDPISGHTALYWYRQSLGQGLEFLIYFQGNSAPDKSGLPSDRFSAERTGGSVSTLTIQRTQQEDSAVYLCASRDRGFFEQYFGPGTRLTVT.

This chain joins TRBV4-2 and TRBJ2-1; weak D call: TRBD1 (5 bases). CDR3 length equals 17 residues. The V gene's germline CDR1 is LGHNA and CDR2 YNFKEQ. V was trimmed by 4 bases and J by 5 bases, leaving 21 bases between them. The CDR3 DNA reads as TGTGCCAGCAGCCCGTTGGACCTGGTAGGGGTCCACAATGAGCAGTTCTTC. Translation: CASSPLDLVGVHNEQFF.

This chain uses TRBV29-1 with TRBJ2-3, with 7 nucleotides matching TRBD1. Germline V gene sequence: CDR1 SQVTM, CDR2 ANQGSEA. The CDR3 consists of 14 residues. J lost 1 base, V lost 5 bases, and 6 bases had no gene match. CDR3 sequence (DNA): TGCAGCGTTAAGGGACAGACGCGCACAGATACGCAGTATTTT. Its translation: CSVKGQTRTDTQYF.

V is TRBV28 and J is TRBJ1-1, with D possibly TRBD1 on 5 matching bases. The CDR3 contains 13 residues. Germline CDR1 is MDHEN and CDR2 is SYDVKM. Trimming took off 8 bases at V and 5 bases at J, with 15 bases between the two ends. CDR3 sequence: CASEVSGGTEAFF. The CDR3 region has the DNA TGTGCCAGCGAGGTTAGTGGGGGTACTGAAGCTTTCTTT.

In this sample, this clone turned up a few times. This rearrangement joins TRBV7-8 to TRBJ2-7; 9 bases fit TRBD1. Germline loops: CDR1 SGHVS, CDR2 FQNEAQ. This CDR3 is 15 amino acids long. V dropped 4 bases and J dropped 6; count of bases not matched to a gene: 10. The CDR3 coding sequence is TGTGCCAGCAGCTCAAGTGGACAGGGGAAACGCGAGCAGTACTTC. It is translated as CASSSSGQGKREQYF.

This rearrangement joins TRBV19 to TRBJ1-4; no reliable D call. The germline V and J ends were trimmed by 5 bases and 3 bases, with 13 bases remaining between them. Germline lookup yields CDR1 LNHDA and CDR2 SQIVND (reference sequence). The CDR3 loop spans 15 amino acids. The CDR3 coding sequence is TGTGCCAGTAGTGACCGATGGAGTTCTAATGAAAAACTGTTTTTT. Translating gives CASSDRWSSNEKLFF.

This clone was seen a few times. The V call is TRBV7-9, the J call TRBJ2-7, with TRBD2 identical over 7 bases. V was pared by 2 bases and J by 6 bases, with 4 bases of the junction left unmatched. Germline-derived CDR1 and CDR2 are SEHNR and FQNEAQ (reference sequence). The CDR3 has 13 residues. CDR3 loop: CASSLRSGGEQYF. CDR3 DNA sequence: TGTGCCAGCAGCTTAAGATCGGGGGGCGAGCAGTACTTC.

About this clone: A single base separates this from a much larger clone, so it may be a read error. Other nucleotide sequences from this sample produce the same CDR3. V usage is TRBV6-1 and J usage is TRBJ2-5; D perhaps matches TRBD1 (5 bases). V was pared by 1 base and J by 2 bases, with 5 bases between. Germline CDR1 is MNHNS and CDR2 is SASEGT. The CDR3 runs 13 residues. The CDR3 protein is CASSEGQQETQYF. DNA of the CDR3: TGTGCCAGCAGTGAAGGACAGCAAGAGACCCAGTACTTC.

The rearrangement joins TRBV4-1 to TRBJ1-1; 9 bases fit TRBD1. The CDR3 has 20 amino acids. The V and J ends lost 3 bases and 5 bases, in that order; junction bases with no gene match: 22. CDR1 is MGHRA and CDR2 is YSYEKL in the germline V gene. CDR3 amino acids: CASSHPKGDRVRGKGTEAFF. The CDR3 nucleotides are TGCGCCAGCAGCCACCCCAAGGGGGACAGGGTACGGGGTAAGGGTACTGAAGCTTTCTTT.

This clone showed up just a few times. This chain joins TRBV7-3 and TRBJ1-1; 7 nucleotides agree with TRBD1. The CDR3 sequence is 14 residues long. V was clipped by 6 bases and J by 0 bases; unmatched bases: 4. Germline assignment: CDR1 SGHTA and CDR2 FQGTGA. CDR3 sequence reads: CASRLGQMNTEAFF. For the CDR3, the DNA is TGTGCCAGCAGGTTGGGACAGATGAACACTGAAGCTTTCTTT. The whole variable domain, remainder taken from reference TRBV7-3 and TRBJ1-1, is GAGVSQTPSNKVTEKGKYVELRCDPISGHTALYWYRQSLGQGPEFLIYFQGTGAADDSGLPNDRFFAVRPEGSVSTLKIQRTERGDSAVYLCASRLGQMNTEAFFGQGTRLTVV.

This clone showed up many times. This chain uses TRBV14 with TRBJ2-3; D ambiguous. Between the trimmed V and J ends, which lost 2 bases and 6 bases, there was a span of 6 bases. The germline V gene encodes CDR1 SGHDN and CDR2 FVKESK. The CDR3 has 12 residues. CDR3 DNA sequence: TGTGCCAGCAGCCAATATTTGGATACGCAGTATTTT. This translates into CASSQYLDTQYF.

This clone was counted a few times. The sample contains more than one DNA sequence encoding this CDR3. The CDR3 DNA reads TGCGCCAGCAGCCCCCGACAGGCAAACACTGAAGCTTTCTTT. It specifies CASSPRQANTEAFF. The V call is TRBV5-1, the J call TRBJ1-1, with a tentative D call TRBD1 (6 bases). This CDR3 is built from 14 residues. Germline lookup yields CDR1 SGHRS and CDR2 YFSETQ. V was pared by 4 bases and J by 2 bases, with 12 bases between. The variable domain in full, completed from reference TRBV5-1 and TRBJ1-1, reads KAGVTQTPRYLIKTRGQQVTLSCSPISGHRSVSWYQQTPGQGLQFLFEYFSETQRNKGNFPGRFSGRQFSNSRSEMNVSTLELGDSALYLCASSPRQANTEAFFGQGTRLTVV.

This sequence joins TRBV7-3 and TRBJ2-3, with D perhaps given as TRBD1 or TRBD2 (5 bases each). This CDR3 comprises 15 residues. Deletions cut 7 bases from V and 0 bases from J, with 14 bases between. CDR1 SGHTA and CDR2 FQGTGA come from the germline V gene. CDR3 sequence reads: CASTRTGLSTDTQYF. The CDR3 DNA reads TGTGCCAGCACCCGAACGGGGCTTAGCACAGATACGCAGTATTTT.

CDR3 sequence: CASSLSQSLYEQYF. The CDR3 nucleotides read TGTGCCAGCAGTTTAAGCCAGTCTCTCTACGAGCAGTACTTC. The genes are TRBV28 and TRBJ2-7; the D is unclear. Trimming took 2 bases from V and 3 from J, leaving 11 bases between them. There are 14 residues in the CDR3. Germline V gene sequence: CDR1 MDHEN, CDR2 SYDVKM.

This clone has only a few counts. In DNA form, the CDR3 reads TGTGCCAGCAGCTCCGACAGTCACTACAATGAGCAGTTCTTC. This sequence encodes CASSSDSHYNEQFF. This chain connects TRBV7-9 to TRBJ2-1, with D perhaps TRBD1 (5 bases). Germline V gene data show CDR1 as SEHNR and CDR2 as FQNEAQ (reference sequence). Trimming pared 4 bases from V and 3 bases from J, leaving 10 bases between. The CDR3 has 14 amino acids.

The DNA for the CDR3 is TGTGCCAGCACGACAGGGCTGGACACTGAAGCTTTCTTT. The encoded protein is CASTTGLDTEAFF. The V and J genes are TRBV18 and TRBJ1-1, with 7 bases matching TRBD1. This CDR3 region has 13 residues. Germline V lookup: CDR1 KGHSH, CDR2 LQKENI. V was clipped by 8 bases and J by 3 bases; unmatched bases: 6.

This clone has more than one count but fewer than ten. V gene TRBV6-1 combines with J gene TRBJ2-7, with 10 positions matching TRBD2. V shed 5 bases and J 4 bases; nucleotides not matched to a gene: 8. The CDR3 contains 15 residues. The germline CDR1 and CDR2 sequences are MNHNS and SASEGT. The CDR3 region is CASSSAGLAQYEQYF. In nucleotides, the CDR3 is TGTGCCAGCAGTTCCGCGGGACTAGCGCAGTACGAGCAGTACTTC.

This clone was seen a handful of times. The V and J genes are TRBV5-4 and TRBJ2-5, with TRBD1 identical over 8 bases. The V segment lost 0 bases and the J segment 3 bases; nucleotides outside the gene matches: 1. Germline CDR1 and CDR2: SGHNT and YYREEE (reference sequence). The length of the CDR3 is 14 residues. The CDR3 protein is CASSLETGEETQYF. The CDR3 nucleotides are TGTGCCAGCAGCTTGGAGACAGGGGAAGAGACCCAGTACTTC.

V gene TRBV18 combines with J gene TRBJ1-2; TRBD1 is a possible D gene (6 bases). The CDR3 length is 15 residues. Germline CDR1 reads KGHSH; CDR2 reads LQKENI. Deletions cut 5 bases from V and 4 bases from J, with 17 bases between. The CDR3 loop is CASSTNPDSLYGYTF. CDR3 sequence (DNA): TGTGCCAGCTCAACGAACCCGGACAGCCTCTATGGCTACACCTTC.

The chain employs TRBV2 and TRBJ2-1; possible D gene TRBD1, 6 bases. The germline V gene encodes CDR1 SNHLY and CDR2 FYNNEI. Trimming took 7 bases from V and 0 from J, leaving 13 bases between them. This CDR3 contains 15 residues. The CDR3 region is CASNQQGSSYNEQFF. The CDR3, as DNA: TGTGCCAGCAACCAACAGGGTTCCTCCTACAATGAGCAGTTCTTC.